The 26 T cell receptor beta chains below all came from one sample that was sequenced in a study of T cell responses to AZD1222 COVID-19 vaccine. Measured with immunoSEQ multiplex PCR; TCRdb has only the in-frame clones, and not every one. The table includes 110,000 to 150,000 clones, around 91% detected once. Sample: peripheral blood, taken on day 0 of AZD1222 vaccination. Source of these receptors: an adult in good health.

The chain links TRBV5-1 to TRBJ2-1; 10 nucleotides line up with TRBD1. The CDR3 runs 15 residues. Germline trimming cut 8 bases from V and 4 bases from J; bases unmatched to any gene: 9. Germline V CDR1 and CDR2: SGHRS, YFSETQ. CDR3 in DNA: TGCGCCAGTCGACGGGAGGGACAGGGGTACAATGAGCAGTTCTTC. Translation: CASRREGQGYNEQFF.

The gene calls are TRBV30 and TRBJ2-1; 14 nucleotides align to TRBD2. This CDR3 comprises 15 residues. Trimming at V came to 4 bases and at J to 8 bases, leaving 7 bases not matched to a gene. The germline V gene has CDR1 GTSNPN and CDR2 SVGIG (reference sequence). The CDR3: CAWTRLAGGLDEQFF. In DNA, the CDR3 is TGTGCCTGGACCCGACTAGCGGGAGGGCTCGATGAGCAGTTCTTC.

The J gene is TRBJ2-7, the V gene TRBV6-1; a weak D match, TRBD2 (6 bases). The CDR3 spans 15 residues. Germline assignment: CDR1 MNHNS and CDR2 SASEGT. Trimming stripped 3 bases from V and 4 bases from J, with 16 bases between. CDR3 amino acids: CASSEAGGGGYEQYF. CDR3 DNA: TGTGCCAGCAGTGAGGCCGGGGGAGGTGGTTACGAGCAGTACTTC.

The rearrangement links TRBV21-1 to TRBJ1-5; the D call TRBD1 from the table was never checked on the DNA. TRBV21-1 is reported as a pseudogene. This CDR3 has 17 residues. CDR3 DNA sequence: TGTGCCAGCACCTCCAAAAAGCTAGACAGGCAGAATCAGCCCCAGCATTTT. Translated, it gives CASTSKKLDRQNQPQHF.

This clone was seen more than once but under ten times. The V call is TRBV7-9, the J call TRBJ1-6; D is possibly TRBD1 (5 bases). This CDR3 has 18 residues. Trimming stripped 0 bases from V and 9 bases from J, with 21 bases between. Germline CDR1 is SEHNR and CDR2 is FQNEAQ (reference sequence). The CDR3, as DNA: TGTGCCAGCAGCTTAGCGATGGGGACTGACCTTGGCGGTTCACCCCTCCACTTT. Translated, it gives CASSLAMGTDLGGSPLHF.

CDR3 sequence reads: CASSTGGTGELFF. CDR3 DNA sequence: TGCGCCAGCAGCACGGGTGGAACCGGGGAGCTGTTTTTT. J is TRBJ2-2 and V is TRBV5-1; no definite D call. Deletions cut 4 bases from V and 5 bases from J, with 9 bases between. This CDR3 contains 13 residues. Germline V gives CDR1 SGHRS, CDR2 YFSETQ.

CDR3: CASSWGLHSYEQYF. The CDR3 DNA sequence: TGTGCCAGCAGTTGGGGACTGCACTCCTACGAGCAGTACTTC. J is TRBJ2-7 and V is TRBV28; TRBD2 might be the D (6 bases). Looked up from germline, CDR1 is MDHEN and CDR2 is SYDVKM. This CDR3 comprises 14 residues. The V gene lost 4 bases and the J gene lost 0 bases, with 10 bases spanning the gap.

This chain joins TRBV4-2 and TRBJ1-1; a possible D gene is TRBD1 (5 bases). The germline V gene has CDR1 LGHNA and CDR2 YNFKEQ. V dropped 1 base and J dropped 1 base, with 16 bases sitting between them. The CDR3 has 17 amino acids. The CDR3 here is CASSQGDGQYSNTEAFF. The CDR3 coding sequence is TGTGCCAGCAGCCAAGGGGACGGCCAATATTCGAACACTGAAGCTTTCTTT.

This chain uses TRBV11-3 with TRBJ1-1, with unresolved D. V shed 1 base and J shed 7 bases, with 7 bases lying between them. CDR3 size: 12 residues. Germline V CDR1 and CDR2: SGHNT, YENEEA. The CDR3 is CASSLGAGEAFF. The CDR3, as DNA: TGTGCCAGCAGCTTAGGGGCGGGTGAAGCTTTCTTT.

The chain uses TRBV7-9 and TRBJ1-6; 7 bases agree with TRBD1. J was trimmed by 7 bases and V by 1 base; bases with no gene match: 1. This CDR3 has 14 amino acids. Germline values: CDR1 SEHNR, CDR2 FQNEAQ (reference sequence). The DNA of the CDR3 is TGTGCCAGCAGCTTAGAGGACAGGAATTCACCCCTCCACTTT. Amino acid sequence: CASSLEDRNSPLHF.

This sequence joins TRBV4-2 and TRBJ1-3, with a possible D match to TRBD1 (6 bases). Trimming left V 0 bases short and J 4 bases short, with 13 bases between. This CDR3 has 16 amino acids. Germline assignment: CDR1 LGHNA and CDR2 YNFKEQ. The CDR3 DNA sequence: TGTGCCAGCAGCCAAGATCGTGCGGGGGGCGGAAACACCATATATTTT. Translation gives CASSQDRAGGGNTIYF.

The rearrangement links TRBV20-1 to TRBJ1-1; D is unresolved. The CDR3 length is 11 residues. Per the germline V gene, CDR1 is DFQATT and CDR2 is SNEGSKA (reference sequence). Trimming removed 6 bases from V and 3 bases from J, with 8 bases in between. CDR3 residues: CSASGHTEAFF. Here the CDR3 DNA reads TGCAGTGCCAGTGGCCACACTGAAGCTTTCTTT.

Only a few counts were recorded for this clone. The V gene is TRBV3-1 (or the pseudogene TRBV3-2), the J gene TRBJ1-5; D is unresolved. Germline CDR1 is LGHDT and CDR2 is YNNKEL (reference sequence). V lost 4 bases and J 0 bases, leaving 13 bases between the germline ends. The CDR3 is 16 residues long. The CDR3 loop is CASSLGLPYSNQPQHF. The CDR3 nucleotides are TGTGCCAGCAGCCTTGGACTCCCTTATAGCAATCAGCCCCAGCATTTT.

This rearrangement joins TRBV20-1 to TRBJ2-7; D gene ambiguous. This CDR3 region has 18 residues. The V gene's germline CDR1 is DFQATT and CDR2 SNEGSKA (reference sequence). Trimming left V 3 bases short and J 3 bases short, with 27 bases between. The CDR3 DNA is TGCAGTGCTAGTCCTATCTTAATAGCCCAAGGTGGTTTCTACGAGCAGTACTTC. As protein: CSASPILIAQGGFYEQYF.

V gene TRBV5-1 combines with J gene TRBJ2-4, with TRBD2 identical over 12 bases. The germline V gene encodes CDR1 SGHRS and CDR2 YFSETQ. The V and J ends lost 0 bases and 0 bases, in that order; junction bases with no gene match: 7. The CDR3 has 19 residues. The CDR3 region has the DNA TGCGCCAGCAGCTTGGCGGCTAGCGGGAGGGCCGTAGCCAAAAACATTCAGTACTTC. It is translated as CASSLAASGRAVAKNIQYF.

V usage is TRBV4-1 and J usage is TRBJ1-3; 11 nucleotides line up with TRBD1. The CDR3 is made up of 18 amino acids. The ends lost 1 base at V and 1 base at J; junction bases unmatched: 6. Germline-derived CDR1 and CDR2 are MGHRA and YSYEKL. The DNA of the CDR3 is TGCGCCAGCAGCCAAGTACCGGACAGGGGGCTTTCTGGAAACACCATATATTTT. This sequence encodes CASSQVPDRGLSGNTIYF.

This clone was seen more than once but under ten times. This chain uses TRBV7-2 with TRBJ2-5; D could derive from TRBD1 or TRBD2 (5 bases each). V lost 3 bases and J lost 4, with 6 bases in between. CDR1 is SGHTA and CDR2 is FQGNSA in the germline V gene. This CDR3 has 12 amino acids. CDR3 loop: CASSFGGETQYF. As DNA, the CDR3 is TGTGCCAGCAGCTTTGGGGGAGAGACCCAGTACTTC.

The chain joins TRBV27 to TRBJ2-3; 7 nucleotides agree with TRBD2. The CDR3 sequence is 15 residues long. Germline trimming cut 2 bases from V and 4 bases from J; bases unmatched to any gene: 6. Per the germline V gene, CDR1 is MNHEY and CDR2 is SMNVEV (reference sequence). The CDR3 nucleotides are TGTGCCAGCAGTTTACAACAGCGGGGCCCAGATACGCAGTATTTT. This sequence encodes CASSLQQRGPDTQYF.

The chain combines TRBV29-1 with TRBJ1-2; possibly TRBD1 for D (5 bases). CDR3 length equals 13 residues. V lost 7 bases, J lost 2 bases, and 14 bases lay in between. CDR1 is SQVTM and CDR2 is ANQGSEA in the germline V gene. DNA of the CDR3: TGCAGCGCCGACGGGGCCGAGAACTATGGCTACACCTTC. Its protein product is CSADGAENYGYTF.

The chain recombines TRBV4-2 with TRBJ1-6; D uncertain. The V gene lost 6 bases and the J gene lost 6 bases, with 12 bases spanning the gap. The CDR3 totals 14 residues. Per germline, CDR1 LGHNA and CDR2 YNFKEQ. CDR3 protein: CASSGPGANSPLHF. DNA of the CDR3: TGTGCCAGCAGTGGTCCTGGTGCTAATTCACCCCTCCACTTT.

The V gene is TRBV19, the J gene TRBJ1-2; D possibly corresponds to TRBD1 (5 bases). V lost 6 bases to trimming and J lost 4 bases, with 21 bases between them. CDR1 is LNHDA and CDR2 is SQIVND in the germline V gene (reference sequence). The CDR3 is made up of 16 amino acids. This CDR3 is CASRPRSDGATYGYTF. The CDR3 DNA is TGTGCCAGTAGGCCCCGATCCGACGGGGCCACCTATGGCTACACCTTC.

The chain uses TRBV18 and TRBJ1-2, with 12 bases identical to TRBD1. The junction had 9 bases not matched to a gene; V was cut back by 6 bases and J by 7 bases. Germline loops: CDR1 KGHSH, CDR2 LQKENI. There are 15 residues in the CDR3. CDR3 DNA: TGTGCCAGCTCCTCCCAGGGACAGGGGGCGACTGGCTACACCTTC. It yields the protein CASSSQGQGATGYTF.

The chain uses TRBV2 and TRBJ1-3, with D perhaps TRBD1 (6 bases). The length of the CDR3 is 15 residues. V was trimmed by 4 bases and J by 3 bases, leaving 13 bases between them. Germline CDR1 is SNHLY and CDR2 is FYNNEI. CDR3 sequence (DNA): TGTGCCAGCAGTGTCCTGGGGGGCGGTGGAAACACCATATATTTT. Encoded protein: CASSVLGGGGNTIYF.

The rearrangement links TRBV6-5 to TRBJ1-1; 8 bases are shared with TRBD1. Looked up from germline, CDR1 is MNHEY and CDR2 is SVGAGI. This CDR3 region has 15 residues. V gave up 4 bases and J gave up 1 base; unmatched junction bases: 5. The CDR3 region is CASSFRDRTNTEAFF. CDR3 coding DNA: TGTGCCAGCAGTTTCAGGGACAGGACGAACACTGAAGCTTTCTTT.

The genes are TRBV4-2 and TRBJ2-2; the match to TRBD2 covers 10 bases. The germline CDR1 and CDR2 sequences are LGHNA and YNFKEQ. V was pared by 0 bases and J by 6 bases, with 13 bases of the junction left unmatched. The CDR3 totals 19 residues. CDR3 sequence (DNA): TGTGCCAGCAGCCAAGAAGGAGTTGGGAGCGGGGGGGCCCCCGGGGAGCTGTTTTTT. This sequence encodes CASSQEGVGSGGAPGELFF.

This clone was detected only once. This rearrangement joins TRBV10-3 to TRBJ1-2; D possibly corresponds to TRBD1 (6 bases). Germline V CDR1 and CDR2: ENHRY, SYGVKD. The CDR3 length is 13 residues. V lost 3 bases and J 8 bases, leaving 13 bases between the germline ends. The CDR3 region has the DNA TGTGCCATCAGTGAACGGGGGCGGGGAGGCTACACCTTC. It encodes CAISERGRGGYTF.